This T cell receptor (beta chain) was identified during a study of blood T cell repertoires in COVID-19. Turning to the study itself: PBMCs, B-cell-depleted T cells, or T cells provided the cDNA or gDNA that made up the material.

In the original processing: It was from reference gene primer amplification that nucleated cell counts were estimated. The protocol was immunoSEQ multiplex PCR, while the TCRdb copy is restricted to in-frame clones and leaves out a portion. Clone size and the V and J calls come from that table; the DNA yielded D and trimming. The table shows 100,000 to 150,000 clones, with roughly 90% occurring only once. CDR1 and CDR2 from the germline V gene are LNHDA and SQIVND (reference sequence). V trimming: 0 bases; J trimming: 6 bases; junction bases outside the gene matches: 10. This CDR3 is 18 amino acids long.

Material for sequencing was peripheral blood. The gene calls are TRBV19 and TRBJ2-1; 11 bases are shared with TRBD1. This TCR derives from a man aged 65-85 years with active COVID-19. The CDR3 is CASSIERSSGTGGNEQFF. Written as DNA, the CDR3 is TGTGCCAGTAGTATAGAACGTTCATCCGGGACAGGGGGCAATGAGCAGTTCTTC.